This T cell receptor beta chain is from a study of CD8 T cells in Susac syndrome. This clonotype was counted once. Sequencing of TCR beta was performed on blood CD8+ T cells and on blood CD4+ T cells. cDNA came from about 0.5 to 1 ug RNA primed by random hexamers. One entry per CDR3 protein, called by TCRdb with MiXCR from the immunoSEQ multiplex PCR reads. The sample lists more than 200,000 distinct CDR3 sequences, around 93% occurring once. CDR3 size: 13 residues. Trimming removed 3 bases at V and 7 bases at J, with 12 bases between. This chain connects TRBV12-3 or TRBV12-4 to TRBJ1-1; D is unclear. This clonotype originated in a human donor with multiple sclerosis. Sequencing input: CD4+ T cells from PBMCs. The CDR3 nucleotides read TGTGCCAGCAGTTTGCGGCCGGCGGATGAAGCTTTCTTT. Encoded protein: CASSLRPADEAFF.